This T cell receptor beta chain came from a study of T-cell memory formation after mild COVID-19. Study as a whole: Largely, TCR clusters stayed within a single donor. Study conclusions and caveats: Chiefly within CM and EM were the contracting CD4+ clones; CD8+ ones were within EMRA. That cross-reactive memory joined was suggested by some responding clones appearing in pre-infection memory. Clones that contracted from day 15 to 85 were balanced CD4/CD8, while later expanders leaned CD4+.

TCRdb re-called the 5' RACE reads through MiXCR, storing one row per CDR3 protein. The table has over 250,000 distinct CDR3 sequences, more than 15% seen once. This clonotype came up a few times. Its antigen is currently unknown. Sequencing was carried out using PBMCs or a T cell subset sorted from them (not recorded which). The TCR originated in a man aged 18 to 35 who had mild COVID-19 (a few samples of this study predate the infection). Cell type and time point are not known.

The CDR3 DNA reads as TGTGCCAGCAGCTTTCTGGCAGGGCTGACCTACGAGCAGTACTTC. Protein product: CASSFLAGLTYEQYF. The genes are TRBV7-2 and TRBJ2-7, with TRBD1 as a possible D gene (5 bases). The CDR3 runs to 15 residues. The germline V gene encodes CDR1 SGHTA and CDR2 FQGNSA. V was cut by 3 bases and J by 2 bases, with 14 bases left in between.